The 3 T cell receptor beta chains listed next were all sequenced from one sample in a study of CD8+CD57+ T cells in acquired aplastic anemia. Genomic DNA constituted the template upon which TCR beta VDJ and CDR3 profiling was performed. One entry per CDR3 protein, called by TCRdb with MiXCR from the reads. The sample includes about 40,000 distinct CDR3 sequences, 63% seen only once; the top ten take about 60%. The patients chosen for sequencing had shown expansion of CD8+CD57+ cells (detected by flow cytometry). The sample taken for sequencing was sorted CD4+, CD8+, or CD8+CD57+ T cells (not recorded which) from PBMCs. The receptors derive from a human donor with aplastic anemia.

This clonotype has just one count. This chain links TRBV7-7 with TRBJ1-2; D not resolved. Looked up from germline, CDR1 is SSHAT and CDR2 is FNYEAQ (reference sequence). This CDR3 is built from 13 residues. CDR3 in amino acids: CARSLPGRYGYTF. In DNA form, the CDR3 reads TGTGCTAGAAGCTTACCTGGGCGCTATGGCTACACCTTC.

This rearrangement joins TRBV7-2 to TRBJ2-7, with no clear D. The CDR3 contains 16 residues. Germline assignment: CDR1 SGHTA and CDR2 FQGNSA. V dropped 0 bases and J dropped 2 bases, with 14 bases sitting between them. The DNA of the CDR3 is TGTGCCAGCAGCTTAGCTGGTAGGGTTAGGGCCTACGAGCAGTACTTC. Translated: CASSLAGRVRAYEQYF.

This clonotype was seen at least ten times. One end of the junction does not line up with germline, which may come from a read error. J is TRBJ2-1 and V is TRBV25-1; 8 nucleotides line up with TRBD1. The CDR3 is made up of 16 amino acids. Germline CDR1 and CDR2: MGHDK and SYGVNS. The DNA of the CDR3 is TGTGCCAGCAGTGCAGGGGGCCTCAGCTCCTACAATGTGCAGTTCTTC. This codes for CASSAGGLSSYNVQFF.